This T cell receptor (beta chain) was found in a study of response to subunit inactivated influenza vaccine. Study observations and caveats: With each seasonal influenza vaccination, the authors suggested, few new T cells are recruited.

This clonotype was observed a few times. As yet, its antigen is unknown. TCRdb re-derived calls from the RT-PCR reads in MiXCR, one entry per CDR3 protein. The table shows approximately 490,000 distinct CDR3 sequences, with 6% to 9% occurring only once. The trim removed 8 bases at V and 3 bases at J, leaving 3 bases unmatched. The CDR3 is made up of 14 amino acids. Germline V CDR1 and CDR2: ENHRY, SYGVKD. The chain joins TRBV10-3 to TRBJ2-1, with 11 bases matching TRBD2. Sequenced here: PBMCs from blood, sampled roughly 24 months after vaccination. The receptor's source is a man between 50 and 75 years old who received an inactivated influenza vaccine. The CDR3 region has the DNA TGTGCCATCGCCGGGACTAGCGGCTACAATGAGCAGTTCTTC. It translates to CAIAGTSGYNEQFF.